Each of the 11 T cell receptor beta chains below was sequenced from the same sample in a study of blood T cell repertoires in COVID-19. Clones were read by immunoSEQ multiplex PCR, and TCRdb kept only the in-frame ones, dropping some. Among 310,000 or so clones, roughly 88% were seen once, and the ten largest hold around 1.5%. Specimen: peripheral blood. The receptors here all came from a woman between 45 and 65 years old with acute or convalescent COVID-19.

The CDR3 loop is CASSLSAVETQYF. The CDR3 DNA sequence: TGTGCCAGCAGTTTATCGGCAGTTGAGACCCAGTACTTC. This chain links TRBV27 with TRBJ2-5; D is uncertain. The germline CDR1 and CDR2 sequences are MNHEY and SMNVEV (reference sequence). V was cut by 0 bases and J by 5 bases, with 7 bases left in between. CDR3 length: 13 residues.

Only one count was recorded for this clone. In DNA, the CDR3 is TGCGCCAGCAGCGGAGTCCTACCGGGGGTAAACACCGGGGAGCTGTTTTTT. Amino acids: CASSGVLPGVNTGELFF. The V and J genes are TRBV5-1 and TRBJ2-2; TRBD2 might be the D (6 bases). The CDR3 extends over 17 amino acids. The germline V and J ends were trimmed by 4 bases and 2 bases, with 18 bases remaining between them. The germline gives CDR1 SGHRS, CDR2 YFSETQ.

This chain joins TRBV5-1 and TRBJ2-7; D remains unclear. Trimming removed 4 bases from V and 4 bases from J, with 6 bases in between. The germline V gene encodes CDR1 SGHRS and CDR2 YFSETQ. This CDR3 has 11 residues. CDR3 in DNA: TGCGCCAGCAGCGGCCATTACGAGCAGTACTTC. Residues: CASSGHYEQYF.

This clone was observed a handful of times. J is TRBJ2-7 and V is TRBV10-3, with D tentatively TRBD2 (6 bases). Looked up from germline, CDR1 is ENHRY and CDR2 is SYGVKD. The CDR3 is 13 amino acids. V was pared by 6 bases and J by 0 bases, with 9 bases between. CDR3 sequence (DNA): TGTGCCATCAGGCGGGACTCCTCCTACGAGCAGTACTTC. Translated, it gives CAIRRDSSYEQYF.

The chain has TRBV5-4 and TRBJ2-1, with 8 bases that match TRBD2. J lost 4 bases, V lost 4 bases, and 10 bases had no gene match. The CDR3 has 16 residues. The germline V gene has CDR1 SGHNT and CDR2 YYREEE (reference sequence). The CDR3 DNA is TGTGCCAGCAGCGATAGACTAGCGTCCGGTTACAATGAGCAGTTCTTC. It codes for CASSDRLASGYNEQFF.

The gene calls are TRBV28 and TRBJ1-2; maybe TRBD1 (5 bases). Germline V lookup: CDR1 MDHEN, CDR2 SYDVKM. V lost 10 bases and J lost 3, with 12 bases in between. CDR3 size: 12 residues. DNA for the CDR3: TGTGCCACCGACCAGGGATACTATGGCTACACCTTC. It translates to CATDQGYYGYTF.

The chain has TRBV11-3 and TRBJ2-7, with no clear D. Trimming shortened V by 4 bases and J by 3 bases, and 10 bases separated the two germline ends. There are 13 residues in the CDR3. The germline V gene encodes CDR1 SGHNT and CDR2 YENEEA. The CDR3 sequence: CASSSGNYYEQYF. CDR3 nucleotide sequence: TGTGCCAGCAGCTCCGGTAACTACTACGAGCAGTACTTC.

Concerning this clone: Other DNA sequences in this specimen translate into the identical CDR3. The chain carries TRBV18 and TRBJ2-7, with 9 positions matching TRBD1. The CDR3 runs to 13 residues. The germline V gene has CDR1 KGHSH and CDR2 LQKENI. V trimming: 3 bases; J trimming: 5 bases; junction bases outside the gene matches: 2. CDR3 coding DNA: TGTGCCAGCTCACCGGACAGGGGCCACGAGCAGTACTTC. Its protein is CASSPDRGHEQYF.

The chain has TRBV24-1 and TRBJ2-2; 8 bases line up with TRBD1. V lost 3 bases and J lost 0; bases outside the gene matches: 2. This CDR3 comprises 16 residues. CDR1 and CDR2 (germline): KGHDR, SFDVKD. CDR3 nucleotides: TGTGCCACCAGTGATATGGACAGGGCGAACACCGGGGAGCTGTTTTTT. Protein: CATSDMDRANTGELFF.

The V gene is TRBV7-2, the J gene TRBJ2-1; 7 bases are shared with TRBD1. Trimming at V came to 5 bases and at J to 4 bases, leaving 5 bases not matched to a gene. The germline V gene has CDR1 SGHTA and CDR2 FQGNSA. The CDR3 loop spans 14 amino acids. The CDR3 sequence is CASSRDRAYNEQFF. In nucleotides, the CDR3 is TGTGCCAGCAGCCGTGACAGGGCGTACAATGAGCAGTTCTTC.

This clone was detected once. In nucleotides, the CDR3 is TGTGCCAGTAGTGGGTTGGACACCGTCACTGAAGCTTTCTTT. Its translation: CASSGLDTVTEAFF. The chain employs TRBV19 and TRBJ1-1; D perhaps matches TRBD1 (5 bases). Deletions cut 5 bases from V and 4 bases from J, with 14 bases between. Germline V gene data show CDR1 as LNHDA and CDR2 as SQIVND (reference sequence). The length of the CDR3 is 14 residues.